This T cell receptor (beta chain) came from a study of cytomegalovirus exposure and HLA in healthy donors. Findings and limits, study-wide: The study recorded 150 to 200 TCR beta chains that were cytomegalovirus-associated. Despite most TCR sequences being rare, some public TCRs occurred in many donors.

60 Vbeta and 13 Jbeta primers were used in PCR. The protocol was immunoSEQ multiplex PCR, while the TCRdb copy is restricted to in-frame clones and leaves out a portion. The data contain 160,000 or so clones, approximately 84% of them singletons. A word on this clone: No antigen is known for it.

CDR3 size: 17 residues. Germline V CDR1 and CDR2: SGDLS, YYNGEE. The V and J ends lost 0 bases and 1 base, in that order; junction bases with no gene match: 5. Sequencing was done on a sample of PBMCs. The source is a male donor in good health and CMV-seropositive. The J gene is TRBJ2-2, the V gene TRBV9; 8 bases map to TRBD2. Here the CDR3 DNA reads TGTGCCAGCAGCGTAGGCGGGAGGACGGTGAACACCGGGGAGCTGTTTTTT. Its translation is CASSVGGRTVNTGELFF.